This passage covers 9 T cell receptor beta chains from one sample sequenced in a study of cytomegalovirus exposure and HLA in healthy donors. Profiling relied on immunoSEQ multiplex PCR, and the TCRdb table lists in-frame clones only, not all of them. The sample contains about 58,000 clones, roughly 90% of which appear only once. The material sequenced was PBMCs. These receptors came from a man younger than 35 in good health and CMV-seronegative.

V and J are TRBV6-5 and TRBJ2-3, with TRBD1 identical over 8 bases. This CDR3 contains 13 residues. V gave up 7 bases and J gave up 1 base; unmatched junction bases: 1. Germline assignment: CDR1 MNHEY and CDR2 SVGAGI. The CDR3 DNA reads TGTGCCAGCAAGACAGGGGGCACAGATACGCAGTATTTT. It translates to CASKTGGTDTQYF.

The chain joins TRBV7-9 to TRBJ2-7, with D tentatively TRBD2 (6 bases). V was trimmed by 8 bases and J by 3 bases, leaving 11 bases between them. The CDR3 is made up of 12 amino acids. Germline V CDR1 and CDR2: SEHNR, FQNEAQ (reference sequence). The CDR3 DNA follows: TGTGCCAGCGGTTCGGAGGGCTACGAGCAGTACTTC. As protein: CASGSEGYEQYF.

This clone was counted a single time. The V gene is TRBV19, the J gene TRBJ1-5, with 7 bases aligning to TRBD1. V shed 7 bases, J shed 6 bases, and the junction held 12 bases outside the gene matches. CDR3 length: 15 residues. Germline V gives CDR1 LNHDA, CDR2 SQIVND (reference sequence). The CDR3 loop is CASKMDFRGPQPQHF. Written as DNA, the CDR3 is TGTGCCAGTAAAATGGATTTTAGGGGGCCTCAGCCCCAGCATTTT.

The chain has TRBV19 and TRBJ2-1, with TRBD2 as a possible D gene (6 bases). The CDR3 is 16 residues long. V lost 2 bases, J lost 0 bases, and 11 bases lay in between. The germline gives CDR1 LNHDA, CDR2 SQIVND (reference sequence). CDR3 region: CASSIWGTDSYNEQFF. The CDR3 nucleotides read TGTGCCAGTAGTATATGGGGGACTGACTCCTACAATGAGCAGTTCTTC. Supplemented by reference TRBV19 and TRBJ2-1, the full variable domain reads DGGITQSPKYLFRKEGQNVTLSCEQNLNHDAMYWYRQDPGQGLRLIYYSQIVNDFQKGDIAEGYSVSREKKESFPLTVTSAQKNPTAFYLCASSIWGTDSYNEQFFGPGTRLTVL.

The V gene is TRBV4-1, the J gene TRBJ2-7, with TRBD1 matching over 8 bases. The V segment lost 3 bases and the J segment 2 bases; nucleotides outside the gene matches: 6. CDR1 is MGHRA, CDR2 YSYEKL, per germline. The CDR3 extends over 15 amino acids. The CDR3 bases are TGCGCCAGCAGCCATCCCGGGACAGGTGCCTACGAGCAGTACTTC. The encoded protein is CASSHPGTGAYEQYF.

This rearrangement joins TRBV21-1 to TRBJ2-3; the table calls TRBD2, which could not be checked here. TRBV21-1 represents a pseudogene. CDR3 size: 17 residues. In nucleotides, the CDR3 is TGTGCCAGCAGCAAAACACTAGCGGGAGGGCCCACAGATACGCAGTATTTT. This codes for CASSKTLAGGPTDTQYF.

This clone was seen only once. The chain employs TRBV30 and TRBJ1-1, with no clear D. This CDR3 spans 15 amino acids. Germline assignment: CDR1 GTSNPN and CDR2 SVGIG (reference sequence). V was clipped by 0 bases and J by 3 bases, with 14 bases between them. CDR3 protein: CAWSVDGVWYTEAFF. CDR3 nucleotide sequence: TGTGCCTGGAGTGTGGACGGGGTATGGTACACTGAAGCTTTCTTT.

The chain carries TRBV7-9 and TRBJ1-1; possible D gene TRBD1, 5 bases. Trimming stripped 5 bases from V and 5 bases from J, with 9 bases between. Germline CDR1 is SEHNR and CDR2 is FQNEAQ (reference sequence). CDR3 length: 12 amino acids. For the CDR3, the DNA is TGTGCCAGCAGCGGGGAGGGGACTGAAGCTTTCTTT. It yields the protein CASSGEGTEAFF. Filled out from reference TRBV7-9 and TRBJ1-1, the complete variable domain reads DTGVSQNPRHKITKRGQNVTFRCDPISEHNRLYWYRQTLGQGPEFLTYFQNEAQLEKSRLLSDRFSAERPKGSFSTLEIQRTEQGDSAMYLCASSGEGTEAFFGQGTRLTVV.

This chain uses TRBV14 with TRBJ1-2; D is perhaps TRBD1 (6 bases). V lost 2 bases, J lost 4 bases, and 17 bases lay in between. CDR1 and CDR2 (germline): SGHDN, FVKESK. The CDR3 is made up of 16 amino acids. CDR3 bases: TGTGCCAGCAGCCAAATTGAGACCGGGACAAGCTATGGCTACACCTTC. Its protein product is CASSQIETGTSYGYTF.